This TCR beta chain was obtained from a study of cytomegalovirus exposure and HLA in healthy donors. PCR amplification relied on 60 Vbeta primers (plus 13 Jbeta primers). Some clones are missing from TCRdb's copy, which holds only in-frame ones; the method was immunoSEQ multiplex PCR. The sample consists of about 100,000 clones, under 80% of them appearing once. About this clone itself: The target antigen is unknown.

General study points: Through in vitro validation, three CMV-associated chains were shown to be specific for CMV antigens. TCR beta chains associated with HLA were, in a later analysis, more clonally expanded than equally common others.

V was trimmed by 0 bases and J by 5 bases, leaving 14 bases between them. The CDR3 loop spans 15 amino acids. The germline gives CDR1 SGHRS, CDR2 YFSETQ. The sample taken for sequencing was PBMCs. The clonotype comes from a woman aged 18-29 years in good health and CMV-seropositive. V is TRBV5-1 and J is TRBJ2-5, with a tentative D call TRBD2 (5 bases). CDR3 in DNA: TGCGCCAGCAGCTTGGGAGGGTCTGGCGGGGAGACCCAGTACTTC. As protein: CASSLGGSGGETQYF.